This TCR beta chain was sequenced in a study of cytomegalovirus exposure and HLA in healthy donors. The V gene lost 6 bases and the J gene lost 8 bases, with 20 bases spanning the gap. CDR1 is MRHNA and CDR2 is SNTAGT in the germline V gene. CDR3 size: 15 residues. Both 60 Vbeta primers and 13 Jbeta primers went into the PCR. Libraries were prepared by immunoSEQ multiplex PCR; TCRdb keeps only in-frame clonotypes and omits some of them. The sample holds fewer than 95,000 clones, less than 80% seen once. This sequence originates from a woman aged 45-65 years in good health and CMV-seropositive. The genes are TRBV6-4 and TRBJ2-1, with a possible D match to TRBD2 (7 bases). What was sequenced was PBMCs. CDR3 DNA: TGTGCCAGCAGCGACACCCGGGGGGCGGGGGATGAGCAGTTCTTC. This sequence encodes CASSDTRGAGDEQFF.